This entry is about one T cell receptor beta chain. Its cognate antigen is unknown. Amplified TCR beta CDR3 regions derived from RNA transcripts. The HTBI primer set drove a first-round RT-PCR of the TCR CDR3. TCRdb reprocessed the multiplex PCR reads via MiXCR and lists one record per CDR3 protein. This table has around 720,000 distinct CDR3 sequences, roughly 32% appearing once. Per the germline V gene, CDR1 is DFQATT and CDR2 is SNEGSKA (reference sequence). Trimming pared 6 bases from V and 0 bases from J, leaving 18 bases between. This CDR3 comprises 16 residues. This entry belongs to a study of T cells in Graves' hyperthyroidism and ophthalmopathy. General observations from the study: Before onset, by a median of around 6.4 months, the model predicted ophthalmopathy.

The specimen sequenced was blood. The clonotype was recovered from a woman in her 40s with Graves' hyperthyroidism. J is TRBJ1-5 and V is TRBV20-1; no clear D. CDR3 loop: CSAREGGLYSNQPQHF. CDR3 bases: TGCAGTGCCCGCGAGGGAGGGCTCTATAGCAATCAGCCCCAGCATTTT.